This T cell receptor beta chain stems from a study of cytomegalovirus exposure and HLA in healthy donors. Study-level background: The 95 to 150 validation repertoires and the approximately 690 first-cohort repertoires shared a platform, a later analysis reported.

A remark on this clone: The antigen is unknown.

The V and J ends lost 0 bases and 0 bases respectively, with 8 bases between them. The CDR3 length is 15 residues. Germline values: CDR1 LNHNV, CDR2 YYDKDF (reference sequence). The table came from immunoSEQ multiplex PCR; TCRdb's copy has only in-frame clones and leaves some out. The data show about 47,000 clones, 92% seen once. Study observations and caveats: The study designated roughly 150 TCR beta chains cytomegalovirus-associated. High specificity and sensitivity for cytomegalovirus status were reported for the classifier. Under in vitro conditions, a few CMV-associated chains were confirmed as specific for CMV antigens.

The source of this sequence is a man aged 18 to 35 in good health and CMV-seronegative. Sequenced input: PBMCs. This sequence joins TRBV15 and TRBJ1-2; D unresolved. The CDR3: CATSRDHTPNYGYTF. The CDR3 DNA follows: TGTGCCACCAGCAGAGATCACACCCCTAACTATGGCTACACCTTC.